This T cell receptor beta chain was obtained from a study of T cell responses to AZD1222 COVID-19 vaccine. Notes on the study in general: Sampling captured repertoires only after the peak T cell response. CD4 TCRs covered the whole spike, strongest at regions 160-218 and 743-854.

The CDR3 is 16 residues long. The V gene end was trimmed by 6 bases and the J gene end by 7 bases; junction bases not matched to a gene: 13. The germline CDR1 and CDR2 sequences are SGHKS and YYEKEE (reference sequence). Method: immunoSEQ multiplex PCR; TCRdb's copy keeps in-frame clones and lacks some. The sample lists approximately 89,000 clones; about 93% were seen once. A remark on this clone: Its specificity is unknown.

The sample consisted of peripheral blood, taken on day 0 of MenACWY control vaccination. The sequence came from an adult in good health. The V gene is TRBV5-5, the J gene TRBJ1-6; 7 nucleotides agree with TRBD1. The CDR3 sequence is CASNPLEGARNSPLHF. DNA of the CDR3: TGTGCCAGCAACCCTCTCGAGGGGGCCAGGAATTCACCCCTCCACTTT.